This record looks at one TCR beta chain sequence and its context. Its antigen is still unknown. The germline V gene has CDR1 GTSNPN and CDR2 SVGIG (reference sequence). The CDR3 length is 12 residues. V shed 0 bases and J shed 5 bases, with 8 bases lying between them. The record originates from a study of graft-versus-host responses after intestinal transplantation. As for the study in general: The whole recipient group had anti-thymocyte globulin induction followed by tacrolimus and steroids for around three years.

Grafts had their tissue processed, releasing intraepithelial and lamina propria lymphocytes. Whole-study findings and limits: GvH clones surfaced in recipient marrow, some emerging earlier in ileum or blood. High graft-versus-host to host-versus-graft clonal ratios were seen in allografts of patients with graft-donor T cell macrochimerism. Circulating GvH clone levels at their peak were associated with HvG declines (early post-transplant).

Repertoires were generated with immunoSEQ multiplex PCR, while TCRdb's copy carries only in-frame clones and drops some. This sample has around 15,000 clones; roughly 60% occur once, and the top ten carry around 13%. This clonotype was obtained from a human patient who received an intestinal transplant, so some T cells may come from the graft donor. The rearrangement links TRBV30 to TRBJ2-7, with D unclear. The sample was ileum tissue, taken 524 days after transplant. This chain's CDR3 is CAWSVRGNEQYF. CDR3 in DNA: TGTGCCTGGAGTGTACGCGGTAACGAGCAGTACTTC.